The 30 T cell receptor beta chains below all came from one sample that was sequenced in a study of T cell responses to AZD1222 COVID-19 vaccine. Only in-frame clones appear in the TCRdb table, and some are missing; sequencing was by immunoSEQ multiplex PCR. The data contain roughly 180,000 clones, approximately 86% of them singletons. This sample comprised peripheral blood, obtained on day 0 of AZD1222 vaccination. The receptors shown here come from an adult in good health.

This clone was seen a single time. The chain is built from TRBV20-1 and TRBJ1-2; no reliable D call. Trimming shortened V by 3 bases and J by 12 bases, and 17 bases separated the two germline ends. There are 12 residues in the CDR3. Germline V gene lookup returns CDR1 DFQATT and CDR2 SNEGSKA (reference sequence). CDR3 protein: CSASEVGPEHTF. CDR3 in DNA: TGCAGTGCTAGTGAAGTTGGTCCAGAGCACACCTTC.

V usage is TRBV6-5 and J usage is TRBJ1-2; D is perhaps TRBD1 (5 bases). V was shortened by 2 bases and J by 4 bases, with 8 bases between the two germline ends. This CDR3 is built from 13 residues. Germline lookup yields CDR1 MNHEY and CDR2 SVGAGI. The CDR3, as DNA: TGTGCCAGCAGTTACAAGGGGATCTATGGCTACACCTTC. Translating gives CASSYKGIYGYTF.

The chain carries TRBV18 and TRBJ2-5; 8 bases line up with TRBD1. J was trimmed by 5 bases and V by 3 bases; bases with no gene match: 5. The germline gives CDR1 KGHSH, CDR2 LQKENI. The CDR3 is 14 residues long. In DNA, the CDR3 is TGTGCCAGCTCACCGGAAAGGACAGGGGAGACCCAGTACTTC. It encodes CASSPERTGETQYF.

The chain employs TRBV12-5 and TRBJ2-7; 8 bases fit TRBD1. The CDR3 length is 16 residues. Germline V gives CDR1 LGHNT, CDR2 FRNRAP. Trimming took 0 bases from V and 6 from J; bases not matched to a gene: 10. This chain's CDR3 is CASGLVPTGEKSEQYF. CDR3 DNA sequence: TGTGCTAGTGGTTTGGTACCGACAGGGGAGAAGTCCGAGCAGTACTTC.

DNA for the CDR3: TGTGCCAGTAGGGTTAGCGGGAGGTACAACACCGGGGAGCTGTTTTTT. As protein: CASRVSGRYNTGELFF. The chain combines TRBV19 with TRBJ2-2, with 10 bases lining up with TRBD2. The CDR3 runs 16 residues. Germline V gene lookup returns CDR1 LNHDA and CDR2 SQIVND (reference sequence). V dropped 6 bases and J dropped 2; count of bases not matched to a gene: 6.

The CDR3 nucleotides read TGTGCCAGTTATACCGGAGTCCCTCCCTACAATGAGCAGTTCTTC. It encodes CASYTGVPPYNEQFF. The gene calls are TRBV6-5 and TRBJ2-1, with D unclear. Trimming left V 9 bases short and J 2 bases short, with 17 bases between. Per germline, CDR1 MNHEY and CDR2 SVGAGI. The length of the CDR3 is 15 residues.

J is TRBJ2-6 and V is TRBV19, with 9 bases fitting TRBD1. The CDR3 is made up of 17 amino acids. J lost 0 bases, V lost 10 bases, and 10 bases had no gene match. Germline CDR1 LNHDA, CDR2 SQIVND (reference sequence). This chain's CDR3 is CATKKGQGLSGANVLTF. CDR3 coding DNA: TGTGCCACCAAAAAGGGACAGGGCCTCTCTGGGGCCAACGTCCTGACTTTC.

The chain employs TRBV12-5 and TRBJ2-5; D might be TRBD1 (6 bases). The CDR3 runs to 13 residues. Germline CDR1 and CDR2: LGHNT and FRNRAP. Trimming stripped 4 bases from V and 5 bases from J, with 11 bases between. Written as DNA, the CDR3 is TGTGCTAGTGGTTCTACAGGGTCGGAGACCCAGTACTTC. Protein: CASGSTGSETQYF.

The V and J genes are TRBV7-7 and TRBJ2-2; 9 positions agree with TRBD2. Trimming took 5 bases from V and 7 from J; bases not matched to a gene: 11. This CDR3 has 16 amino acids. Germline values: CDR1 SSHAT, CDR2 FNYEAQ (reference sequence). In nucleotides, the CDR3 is TGTGCCAGCAGCCTAACCCCTGGACTAGCGAACGGGGAGCTGTTTTTT. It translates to CASSLTPGLANGELFF.

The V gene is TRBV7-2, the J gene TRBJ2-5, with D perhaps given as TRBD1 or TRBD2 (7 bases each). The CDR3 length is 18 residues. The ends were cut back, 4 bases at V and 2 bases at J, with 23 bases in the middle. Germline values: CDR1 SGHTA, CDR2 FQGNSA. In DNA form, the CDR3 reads TGTGCCAGCAGCTCCCCCAGGGGAGGGGGCCCAATACAAGAGACCCAGTACTTC. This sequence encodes CASSSPRGGGPIQETQYF.

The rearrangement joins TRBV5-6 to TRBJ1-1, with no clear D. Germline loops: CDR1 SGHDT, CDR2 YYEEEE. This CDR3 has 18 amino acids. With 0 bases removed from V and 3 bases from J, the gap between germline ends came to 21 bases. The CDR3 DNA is TGTGCCAGCAGCTTGGTCCCCCGGACTGGGAGAATAGACACTGAAGCTTTCTTT. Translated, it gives CASSLVPRTGRIDTEAFF.

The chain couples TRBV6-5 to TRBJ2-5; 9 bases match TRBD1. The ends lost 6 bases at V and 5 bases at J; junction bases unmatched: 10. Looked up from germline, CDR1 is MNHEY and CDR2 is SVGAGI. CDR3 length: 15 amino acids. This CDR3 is CASRDPGQGRETQYF. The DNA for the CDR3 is TGTGCCAGCAGAGATCCGGGACAGGGTAGGGAGACCCAGTACTTC.

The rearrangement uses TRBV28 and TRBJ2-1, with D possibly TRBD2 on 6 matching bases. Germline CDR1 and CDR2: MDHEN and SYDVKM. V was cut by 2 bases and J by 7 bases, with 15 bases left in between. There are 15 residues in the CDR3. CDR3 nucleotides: TGTGCCAGCAGTTTAGGTACGGGAGAAAGAAATGAGCAGTTCTTC. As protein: CASSLGTGERNEQFF.

The CDR3 spells CATSRDSVGPQGYGYTF. The CDR3 bases are TGTGCCACCAGCAGAGATTCCGTGGGTCCACAGGGCTATGGCTACACCTTC. V and J are TRBV15 and TRBJ1-2, with D tentatively TRBD1 (6 bases). Germline CDR1 and CDR2: LNHNV and YYDKDF (reference sequence). V was cut by 0 bases and J by 4 bases, with 18 bases left in between. The CDR3 contains 17 residues.

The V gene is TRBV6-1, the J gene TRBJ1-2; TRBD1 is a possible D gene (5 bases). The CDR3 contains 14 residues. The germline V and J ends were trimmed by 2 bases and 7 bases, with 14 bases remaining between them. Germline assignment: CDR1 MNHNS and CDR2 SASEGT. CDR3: CASSEFGGGGGYTF. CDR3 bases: TGTGCCAGCAGTGAATTCGGCGGGGGTGGTGGCTACACCTTC.

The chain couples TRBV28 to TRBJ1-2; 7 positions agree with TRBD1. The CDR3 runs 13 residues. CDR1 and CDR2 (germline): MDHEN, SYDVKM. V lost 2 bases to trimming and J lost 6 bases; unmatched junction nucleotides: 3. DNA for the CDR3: TGTGCCAGCAGTTTAGACAGGGTAGATGGCTACACCTTC. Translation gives CASSLDRVDGYTF.

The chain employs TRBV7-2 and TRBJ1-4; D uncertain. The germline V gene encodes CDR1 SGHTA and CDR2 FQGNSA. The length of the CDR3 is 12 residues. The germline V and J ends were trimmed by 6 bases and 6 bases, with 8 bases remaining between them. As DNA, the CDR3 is TGTGCCAGCAGTTTCCCGCATGAAAAACTGTTTTTT. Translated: CASSFPHEKLFF.

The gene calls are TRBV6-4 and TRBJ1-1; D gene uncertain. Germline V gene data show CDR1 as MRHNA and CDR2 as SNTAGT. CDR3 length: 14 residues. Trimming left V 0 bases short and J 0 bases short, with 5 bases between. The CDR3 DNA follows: TGTGCCAGCAGTGACTCGAACATGAACACTGAAGCTTTCTTT. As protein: CASSDSNMNTEAFF.

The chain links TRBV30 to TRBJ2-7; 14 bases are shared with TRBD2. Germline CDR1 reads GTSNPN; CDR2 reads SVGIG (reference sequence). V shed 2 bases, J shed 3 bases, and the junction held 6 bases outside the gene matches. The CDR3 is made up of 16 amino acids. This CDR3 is CAWSKGLAGVHYEQYF. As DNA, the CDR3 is TGTGCCTGGAGTAAGGGACTAGCGGGAGTACACTACGAGCAGTACTTC.

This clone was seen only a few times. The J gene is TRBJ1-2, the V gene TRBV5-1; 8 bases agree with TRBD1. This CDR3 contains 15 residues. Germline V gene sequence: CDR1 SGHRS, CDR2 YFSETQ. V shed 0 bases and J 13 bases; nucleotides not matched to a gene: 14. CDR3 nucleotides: TGCGCCAGCAGCTTGGACCAGGACAGGGCGCCCGATCTCACCTTC. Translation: CASSLDQDRAPDLTF.

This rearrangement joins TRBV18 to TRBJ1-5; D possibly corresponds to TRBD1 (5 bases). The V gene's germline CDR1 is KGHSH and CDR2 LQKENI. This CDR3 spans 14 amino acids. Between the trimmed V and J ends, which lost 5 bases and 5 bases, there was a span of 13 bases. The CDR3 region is CASSRGTADQPQHF. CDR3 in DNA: TGTGCCAGCTCAAGAGGGACCGCCGATCAGCCCCAGCATTTT.

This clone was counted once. CDR3 DNA sequence: TGTGCCAGCTCACCGAATGGTCGGATGGAGCAGTACTTC. Its protein is CASSPNGRMEQYF. The rearrangement links TRBV18 to TRBJ2-7; D not certain. The V gene's germline CDR1 is KGHSH and CDR2 LQKENI. There are 13 residues in the CDR3. The germline V and J ends were trimmed by 3 bases and 7 bases, with 13 bases remaining between them.

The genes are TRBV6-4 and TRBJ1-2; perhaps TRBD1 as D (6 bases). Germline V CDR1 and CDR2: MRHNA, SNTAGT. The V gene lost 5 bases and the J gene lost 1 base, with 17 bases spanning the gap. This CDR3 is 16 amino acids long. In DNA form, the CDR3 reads TGTGCCAGCAGTCGGGGGGCCAGGGCCCATAACTATGGCTACACCTTC. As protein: CASSRGARAHNYGYTF.

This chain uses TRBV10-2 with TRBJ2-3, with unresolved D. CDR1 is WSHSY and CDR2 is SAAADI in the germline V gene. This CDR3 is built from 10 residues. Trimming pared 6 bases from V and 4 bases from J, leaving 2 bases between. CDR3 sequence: CASRADTQYF. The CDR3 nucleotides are TGCGCCAGCAGGGCAGATACGCAGTATTTT.

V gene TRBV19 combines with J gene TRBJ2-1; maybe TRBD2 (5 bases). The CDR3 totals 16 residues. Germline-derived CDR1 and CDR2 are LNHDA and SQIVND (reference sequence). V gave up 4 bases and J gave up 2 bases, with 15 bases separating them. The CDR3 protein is CASSKGSGTTYNEQFF. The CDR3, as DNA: TGTGCCAGTAGTAAAGGCAGCGGAACCACCTACAATGAGCAGTTCTTC.

The CDR3 is CASSLDFGGASGDTDTQYF. CDR3 DNA: TGTGCCAGCAGCTTAGATTTTGGCGGGGCTAGCGGAGACACAGATACGCAGTATTTT. The chain recombines TRBV13 with TRBJ2-3, with 7 bases lining up with TRBD2. CDR3 length: 19 amino acids. Trimming took 1 base from V and 2 from J; bases not matched to a gene: 15. Germline V lookup: CDR1 PRHDT, CDR2 FYEKMQ (reference sequence).

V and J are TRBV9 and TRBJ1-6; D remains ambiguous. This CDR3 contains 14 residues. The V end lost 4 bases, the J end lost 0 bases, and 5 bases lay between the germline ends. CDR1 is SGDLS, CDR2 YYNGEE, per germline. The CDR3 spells CASSLSSYNSPLHF. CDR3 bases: TGTGCCAGCAGCCTTAGCTCCTATAATTCACCCCTCCACTTT. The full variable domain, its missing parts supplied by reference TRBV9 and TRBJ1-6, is DSGVTQTPKHLITATGQRVTLRCSPRSGDLSVYWYQQSLDQGLQFLIQYYNGEERAKGNILERFSAQQFPDLHSELNLSSLELGDSALYFCASSLSSYNSPLHFGNGTRLTVT.

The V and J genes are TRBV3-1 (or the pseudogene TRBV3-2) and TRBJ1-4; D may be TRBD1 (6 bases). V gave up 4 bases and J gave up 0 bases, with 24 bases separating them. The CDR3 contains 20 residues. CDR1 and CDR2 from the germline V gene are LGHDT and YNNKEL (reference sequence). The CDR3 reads CASSPEGVPTEIATNEKLFF. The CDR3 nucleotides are TGTGCCAGCAGCCCAGAGGGGGTCCCAACAGAGATTGCAACTAATGAAAAACTGTTTTTT.

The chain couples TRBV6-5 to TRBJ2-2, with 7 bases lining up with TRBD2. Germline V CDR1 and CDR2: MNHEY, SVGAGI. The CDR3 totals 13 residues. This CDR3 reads CAGAGTNTGELFF. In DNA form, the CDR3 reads TGTGCGGGAGCGGGGACGAACACCGGGGAGCTGTTTTTT.

CDR3 in DNA: TGTGCCAGCAGCCCTCTAGGTGCGTACGAGCAGTACTTC. It encodes CASSPLGAYEQYF. The V gene is TRBV5-5, the J gene TRBJ2-7; the D is unclear. The germline V gene encodes CDR1 SGHKS and CDR2 YYEKEE (reference sequence). Trimming cost V 4 bases and J 4 bases, with 12 bases left between them. The CDR3 is made up of 13 amino acids.